This T cell receptor (beta chain) was retrieved from a study of T cell repertoires in cytomegalovirus infection. Looking at the study overall: Indications of both CMV infection and matching HLA type were provided by public TCR beta signatures.

A note on this clonotype: Its antigen is still unknown.

Germline values: CDR1 SNHLY, CDR2 FYNNEI. This CDR3 spans 18 amino acids. The ends lost 2 bases at V and 5 bases at J; junction bases unmatched: 11. TCRdb independently ran MiXCR on the reads; one entry per CDR3 protein. This sample has approximately 290,000 distinct CDR3 sequences, with under 30% found just once. Study-wide findings and caveats: Clonotypes of TCR beta that were HLA-C-restricted and CMV-specific dominated the ex vivo response. Based on cumulative public TCR beta family frequency, carriers of CMV plus the relevant HLA were identified.

This sequence was found in a human donor in good health (CMV status not recorded). Some clones in this sample may be carry-over from other donors' samples. J is TRBJ2-2 and V is TRBV2, with 10 bases aligning to TRBD2. Sequences were obtained from PBMCs. The chain's CDR3 is CASSESLLGLAPTGELFF. DNA for the CDR3: TGTGCCAGCAGTGAATCTTTGTTGGGACTAGCGCCAACCGGGGAGCTGTTTTTT.